Shown below are 23 T cell receptor beta chains from a single sample sequenced in a study of glioma-infiltrating T cells. TCR alpha and beta CDR3 regions were amplified from RNA using iRepertoire nested multiplex PCR. TCRdb used MiXCR to reprocess the multiplex PCR reads, holding one entry per CDR3 protein. The sample carries more than 95,000 distinct CDR3 sequences, roughly 25% recorded once. The sequenced sample was glioma tissue, nonneoplastic brain tissue, or PBMCs (not recorded which). Every receptor here comes from a human donor with low-grade glioma or glioblastoma, undergoing nonglioma brain surgery, or in good health (not recorded which).

As regards this clonotype: This may be a read error, as it is one base from a much larger clone. V and J are TRBV12-3 or TRBV12-4 and TRBJ2-1, with D maybe TRBD2 (6 bases). The CDR3 contains 19 residues. V was shortened by 3 bases and J by 3 bases, with 24 bases between the two germline ends. The CDR3 DNA follows: TGTGCCAGCAGTTTCGGGAGCGGCGTCATTATAAACTACTACAATGAGCAGTTCTTC. This sequence encodes CASSFGSGVIINYYNEQFF.

This clonotype was recorded at least ten times. The chain carries TRBV27 and TRBJ2-7; 11 nucleotides line up with TRBD2. V gave up 2 bases and J gave up 7 bases; unmatched junction bases: 10. Germline CDR1 and CDR2: MNHEY and SMNVEV (reference sequence). CDR3 length: 16 amino acids. This CDR3 reads CASSLIPSGRSSEQYF. For the CDR3, the DNA is TGTGCCAGCAGTTTAATCCCTAGCGGGAGGTCTAGTGAGCAGTACTTC.

The chain joins TRBV20-1 to TRBJ2-1; 13 bases map to TRBD2. Germline CDR1 and CDR2: DFQATT and SNEGSKA (reference sequence). Trimming cost V 5 bases and J 5 bases; bases outside gene matches: 6. The length of the CDR3 is 15 residues. CDR3 region: CSALGLAGVNNEQFF. DNA for the CDR3: TGCAGTGCTCTTGGACTAGCGGGGGTCAACAATGAGCAGTTCTTC.

The table lists this clonotype with many counts. The junction shows a germline mismatch at one end, possibly a read error. The rearrangement uses TRBV10-3 and TRBJ2-3; TRBD2 might be the D (5 bases). CDR3 length: 12 residues. Germline assignment: CDR1 ENHRY and CDR2 SYGVKD. The CDR3 DNA reads TGTGCCATCAGTGAACTAGGGATCCGGGGAAGGTTT. The encoded protein is CAISELGIRGRF.

This clonotype came up a few times. The chain joins TRBV29-1 to TRBJ1-2; perhaps TRBD1 as D (6 bases). Germline V gene lookup returns CDR1 SQVTM and CDR2 ANQGSEA. Trimming took 5 bases from V and 6 from J, leaving 7 bases between them. This CDR3 has 10 residues. In DNA, the CDR3 is TGCAGCGTTCGACAGGATGGCTACACCTTC. Amino acid sequence: CSVRQDGYTF.

This clonotype was seen repeatedly, ten times or more. This chain uses TRBV6-2 or TRBV6-3 with TRBJ2-1; a possible D gene is TRBD2 (6 bases). This CDR3 contains 15 residues. V was shortened by 1 base and J by 6 bases, with 13 bases between the two germline ends. Germline V gives CDR1 MNHEY, CDR2 SVGEGT. CDR3: CASSYWAGRFNEQFF. The CDR3 coding sequence is TGTGCCAGCAGTTACTGGGCAGGGAGGTTCAATGAGCAGTTCTTC.

Details on this clonotype: One end of the junction fails to match germline, which may point to a read error. The chain carries TRBV27 and TRBJ2-2, with TRBD2 as a possible D gene (6 bases). This CDR3 is built from 16 residues. Germline values: CDR1 MNHEY, CDR2 SMNVEV (reference sequence). The CDR3 sequence is CASSFSSGSNTGGLFF. The CDR3 bases are TGTGCCAGCAGTTTCTCGTCAGGGAGTAACACCGGGGGGCTGTTTTTT.

This clonotype was seen many times. DNA of the CDR3: TGTGCCAGCATGGAGGGTTTGAGGAACACCGGGGAGCTGTTTTTT. Translated: CASMEGLRNTGELFF. This rearrangement joins TRBV2 to TRBJ2-2, with D perhaps matching TRBD2 (6 bases). Trimming removed 7 bases from V and 1 base from J, with 13 bases in between. The CDR3 has 15 amino acids. The V gene's germline CDR1 is SNHLY and CDR2 FYNNEI.

Many counts were recorded for this clonotype. The V call is TRBV27, the J call TRBJ2-1; a weak D match, TRBD2 (6 bases). CDR1 is MNHEY, CDR2 SMNVEV, per germline (reference sequence). The germline V and J ends were trimmed by 3 bases and 3 bases, with 15 bases remaining between them. This CDR3 region has 16 residues. The CDR3 DNA sequence: TGTGCCAGCAGTTTGGGACTGGGGGACTTCTACAATGAGCAGTTCTTC. Its protein product is CASSLGLGDFYNEQFF.

This chain links TRBV5-4 with TRBJ2-7, with unresolved D. Germline V gene lookup returns CDR1 SGHNT and CDR2 YYREEE (reference sequence). Trimming took off 3 bases at V and 7 bases at J, with 11 bases between the two ends. The CDR3 spans 12 residues. DNA of the CDR3: TGTGCCAGCAGCTCAAACTTGGGTGAGCAGTACTTC. Protein: CASSSNLGEQYF. Combining the CDR3 with reference TRBV5-4 and TRBJ2-7 gives the whole variable domain ETGVTQSPTHLIKTRGQQVTLRCSSQSGHNTVSWYQQALGQGPQFIFQYYREEENGRGNFPPRFSGLQFPNYSSELNVNALELDDSALYLCASSSNLGEQYFGPGTRLTVT.

Details on this clonotype: A single base separates this from a much larger clone, so it may be a read error. V and J are TRBV7-2 and TRBJ2-3, with 11 bases identical to TRBD1. V shed 6 bases, J shed 4 bases, and the junction held 9 bases outside the gene matches. The CDR3 is 16 amino acids. Germline-derived CDR1 and CDR2 are SGHTA and FQGNSA. The CDR3 sequence is CASRDGVDRGPDTQYF. CDR3 DNA: TGTGCCAGCAGAGACGGAGTGGACAGGGGGCCAGATACGCAGTATTTT.

The table lists this clonotype with many counts. The chain is built from TRBV28 and TRBJ1-4; 11 bases align to TRBD1. The trim removed 4 bases at V and 10 bases at J, leaving 14 bases unmatched. Germline V gives CDR1 MDHEN, CDR2 SYDVKM. The CDR3 contains 17 residues. CDR3 DNA sequence: TGTGCCAGCAGTTCATTGGGACAGGGGGATAGCCGCGGAAAACTGTTTTTT. This gives the protein CASSSLGQGDSRGKLFF.

This chain links TRBV27 with TRBJ1-1, with 12 bases identical to TRBD1. The CDR3 is 15 amino acids. V lost 6 bases to trimming and J lost 11 bases; unmatched junction nucleotides: 13. CDR1 is MNHEY and CDR2 is SMNVEV in the germline V gene (reference sequence). The CDR3 nucleotides are TGTGCCAGCAGCCAGACGGGGGACAGGGGGCGCTTGGCTTTCTTT. The encoded protein is CASSQTGDRGRLAFF.

The V call is TRBV19, the J call TRBJ2-1, with TRBD1 matching over 7 bases. CDR1 LNHDA and CDR2 SQIVND come from the germline V gene (reference sequence). There are 14 residues in the CDR3. V was pared by 5 bases and J by 7 bases, with 8 bases of the junction left unmatched. This CDR3 is CASSLQGIRNEQFF. The CDR3, as DNA: TGTGCCAGTAGTCTACAGGGGATAAGAAATGAGCAGTTCTTC.

Worth noting for this clonotype: This may come from a read error, since a much larger clone is one base off. The chain combines TRBV7-9 with TRBJ2-3, with a weak D call TRBD1 (5 bases). This CDR3 spans 16 amino acids. From germline, CDR1 is SEHNR and CDR2 FQNEAQ (reference sequence). Trimming shortened V by 4 bases and J by 4 bases, and 18 bases separated the two germline ends. The CDR3 DNA is TGTGCCAGCAGCTCAAGGACATGGGGCTACCCAGATACGCAGTATTTT. Translated: CASSSRTWGYPDTQYF.

This clonotype was counted ten times or more. This chain connects TRBV28 to TRBJ2-5, with D perhaps matching TRBD1 (5 bases). The V end lost 5 bases, the J end lost 7 bases, and 17 bases lay between the germline ends. The CDR3 consists of 14 residues. Germline V gene lookup returns CDR1 MDHEN and CDR2 SYDVKM. CDR3 bases: TGTGCCAGCAGTAAACAGGATACCTTTGGGACCCAGTACTTC. Amino acids: CASSKQDTFGTQYF.

This clonotype has ten or more counts. The V and J genes are TRBV6-1 and TRBJ2-5, with 7 bases that match TRBD1. With V trimmed by 6 bases and J by 7 bases, 17 bases remained unmatched. The CDR3 is made up of 16 amino acids. Germline assignment: CDR1 MNHNS and CDR2 SASEGT. The CDR3 coding sequence is TGTGCCAGCAGACGGACCCCGGGACAGCCGTTCGCGACCCAGTACTTC. Translated, it gives CASRRTPGQPFATQYF.

On this clonotype itself: Given a much more abundant clone one base away, this may be a read error. V and J are TRBV24-1 and TRBJ2-7; D perhaps matches TRBD1 (5 bases). The CDR3 has 18 residues. Trimming left V 4 bases short and J 0 bases short, with 21 bases between. The germline V gene encodes CDR1 KGHDR and CDR2 SFDVKD. This chain's CDR3 is CATSDPGHANYHSYEQYF. CDR3 coding DNA: TGTGCCACCAGTGACCCAGGACATGCGAACTATCACTCCTACGAGCAGTACTTC.

In this sample, this clonotype turned up many times. V is TRBV29-1 and J is TRBJ2-1, with D unresolved. The CDR3 spans 14 residues. Per germline, CDR1 SQVTM and CDR2 ANQGSEA. Deletions cut 1 base from V and 4 bases from J, with 11 bases between. CDR3 DNA: TGCAGCGTTGAAGGCCAGAAGGCTTACAATGAGCAGTTCTTC. As protein: CSVEGQKAYNEQFF.

This clonotype appeared many times. The rearrangement joins TRBV3-1 to TRBJ2-1; 7 bases line up with TRBD2. The CDR3 runs to 16 residues. Germline loops: CDR1 LGHDT, CDR2 YNNKEL (reference sequence). V shed 3 bases and J 1 base; nucleotides not matched to a gene: 6. The CDR3 protein is CASSHYSGPSYNEQFF. CDR3 bases: TGTGCCAGCAGCCATTATAGCGGGCCGTCCTACAATGAGCAGTTCTTC.

This clonotype was seen only once. The genes are TRBV6-6 and TRBJ2-1; TRBD2 is a possible D gene (5 bases). The CDR3 length is 16 residues. The ends were cut back, 0 bases at V and 7 bases at J, with 16 bases in the middle. Germline-derived CDR1 and CDR2 are MNHNY and SVGAGI (reference sequence). CDR3 amino acids: CASSYSSRGPLNEQFF. The CDR3, as DNA: TGTGCCAGCAGTTACTCGAGCAGAGGGCCTTTGAATGAGCAGTTCTTC.

Worth noting for this clonotype: A much larger clone lies one base from this, so it may be a read error. The V gene is TRBV29-1, the J gene TRBJ2-7; TRBD1 aligns across 12 bases. V dropped 8 bases and J dropped 6; count of bases not matched to a gene: 5. From germline, CDR1 is SQVTM and CDR2 ANQGSEA. The CDR3 sequence is 12 residues long. The CDR3 region has the DNA TGCAGCCCCGGGACAGGGGGCGTCGAGCAGTACTTC. Translated, it gives CSPGTGGVEQYF.

This clonotype was recorded many times. The rearrangement links TRBV6-1 to TRBJ2-3; D is undetermined. The CDR3 is made up of 14 amino acids. V dropped 7 bases and J dropped 0 bases, with 11 bases sitting between them. Germline values: CDR1 MNHNS, CDR2 SASEGT. The CDR3 reads CASKSSLSTDTQYF. The CDR3 nucleotides read TGTGCCAGCAAGAGCAGCCTAAGCACAGATACGCAGTATTTT.